Below are 22 T cell receptor beta chains sequenced from a single sample in a study of read filtering for tumor transcriptome and immune sequencing. The library was built from around 380 ng RNA with molecular barcoded adaptors for alpha/delta and beta/gamma chains. TCRdb analysed the reads with MiXCR anew, one entry per CDR3 protein. There are some 41,000 distinct CDR3 sequences in the sample; about 10% occur only once, and 30% to 45% lies in the top ten. The material sequenced was a population of CD138-negative cells sorted from bone marrow. The source is a donor aged 40 or older with multiple myeloma.

This clonotype was seen more than once but under ten times. The chain joins TRBV19 to TRBJ2-2, with D hard to call. There are 14 residues in the CDR3. CDR1 LNHDA and CDR2 SQIVND come from the germline V gene (reference sequence). V was cut by 5 bases and J by 5 bases, with 12 bases left in between. Written as DNA, the CDR3 is TGTGCCAGTAGTCGGGCACCCGAGACCGGGGAGCTGTTTTTT. It yields the protein CASSRAPETGELFF. Together with reference TRBV19 and TRBJ2-2, the CDR3 gives the full variable domain: DGGITQSPKYLFRKEGQNVTLSCEQNLNHDAMYWYRQDPGQGLRLIYYSQIVNDFQKGDIAEGYSVSREKKESFPLTVTSAQKNPTAFYLCASSRAPETGELFFGEGSRLTVL.

Remarks on this clonotype: This may be a read error, as it is one base from a much larger clone. The chain employs TRBV20-1 and TRBJ1-1; D possibly corresponds to TRBD1 (6 bases). This CDR3 has 13 residues. The germline gives CDR1 DFQATT, CDR2 SNEGSKA (reference sequence). CDR3 bases: TGCAGTGGAAACAGGGACCCGAACACTGAAGCTGTCTTT. Translation gives CSGNRDPNTEAVF.

This clonotype was seen ten or more times. Compared with germline, one end of the junction differs, possibly owing to a read error. The V call is TRBV6-6, the J call TRBJ1-4; no clear D gene. Germline values: CDR1 MNHNY, CDR2 SVGAGI (reference sequence). The CDR3 contains 16 residues. DNA for the CDR3: TGTGCCAGCAGTACCGACATGGCAGCAACTAATGAAAAACGGTTTTTT. It is translated as CASSTDMAATNEKRFF.

This clonotype was recorded many times. This chain joins TRBV20-1 and TRBJ2-7, with TRBD1 identical over 9 bases. The germline V gene has CDR1 DFQATT and CDR2 SNEGSKA (reference sequence). The length of the CDR3 is 14 residues. The V segment lost 7 bases and the J segment 3 bases; nucleotides outside the gene matches: 10. The CDR3 nucleotides are TGCAGTGTTGCGCTCGGGACAGGGTACTACGAGCAGTACTTC. This encodes CSVALGTGYYEQYF.

This clonotype was found many times. The rearrangement links TRBV6-2 or TRBV6-3 to TRBJ2-3; tentatively, D is TRBD2 (6 bases). The V end was cut by 2 bases, the J end by 0 bases, with 12 bases between. The V gene's germline CDR1 is MNHEY and CDR2 SVGEGT. The length of the CDR3 is 16 residues. In DNA, the CDR3 is TGTGCCAGCAGTTACATCATGGGGGGTAGCACAGATACGCAGTATTTT. Its protein is CASSYIMGGSTDTQYF.

This clonotype was counted many times. CDR3 sequence reads: CASSLEGGGAASNEQFF. CDR3 nucleotides: TGTGCCAGCAGCTTGGAGGGCGGGGGGGCCGCTTCGAATGAGCAGTTCTTC. The chain recombines TRBV5-6 with TRBJ2-1; 9 bases line up with TRBD2. The CDR3 totals 17 residues. J lost 7 bases, V lost 0 bases, and 11 bases had no gene match. CDR1 and CDR2 from the germline V gene are SGHDT and YYEEEE.

This clonotype was seen at least ten times. Because the CDR3's place on the DNA is in doubt, the DNA is left out and the CDR3 is given as listed by TCRdb. This rearrangement joins TRBV7-5 to TRBJ2-7; TRBD2 reflects the table's D call only, with no check against the DNA. TRBV7-5 is tagged as a pseudogene. The CDR3 comprises 17 residues, both ends counted. This CDR3 is CISVPEKEWGGSYEQYF.

This clonotype was detected many times. V and J are TRBV6-2 or TRBV6-3 and TRBJ2-3; perhaps TRBD2 as D (5 bases). The CDR3 contains 13 residues. V dropped 6 bases and J dropped 1 base, with 8 bases sitting between them. Germline CDR1 MNHEY, CDR2 SVGEGT. CDR3: CASREDGTDTQYF. The CDR3 DNA reads as TGTGCCAGCAGGGAGGACGGCACAGATACGCAGTATTTT.

This clonotype has a count of ten or more. The chain links TRBV28 to TRBJ2-6; the D gene is possibly TRBD1 (6 bases). This CDR3 is built from 15 residues. Germline assignment: CDR1 MDHEN and CDR2 SYDVKM. Between the trimmed V and J ends, which lost 3 bases and 3 bases, there was a span of 9 bases. CDR3 residues: CASSFEGVGANVLTF. The CDR3 nucleotides read TGTGCCAGCAGTTTTGAGGGGGTTGGGGCCAACGTCCTGACTTTC.

Comments on this clonotype: The junction does not match germline at one end; this may be a read error. This chain links TRBV6-2 or TRBV6-3 with TRBJ2-6; D is perhaps TRBD2 (7 bases). The CDR3 sequence is 17 residues long. Germline V gene sequence: CDR1 MNHEY, CDR2 SVGEGT. CDR3 coding DNA: TGTGCCAGCAGCTCAGGGAGGGGGAAATCTGGGGCCAGCGTCCTGACTTTC. This codes for CASSSGRGKSGASVLTF.

Ten or more counts support this clonotype. This clone may be a read error of a much larger clone one base away. The chain carries TRBV12-3 or TRBV12-4 and TRBJ2-7; 15 bases match TRBD2. The CDR3 runs 14 residues. V dropped 5 bases and J dropped 6; count of bases not matched to a gene: 2. The CDR3 DNA sequence: TGTGCCAGCAGTCGGACTAGCGGGGGGGGCGAGCAGTACTTC. Amino acid sequence: CASSRTSGGGEQYF.

This clonotype was detected only a few times. The chain has TRBV15 and TRBJ2-3; TRBD1 agrees at 8 bases. V trimming: 1 base; J trimming: 5 bases; junction bases outside the gene matches: 5. CDR3 length: 15 amino acids. CDR1 and CDR2 (germline): LNHNV, YYDKDF (reference sequence). This CDR3 is CATSRGTGSVDTQYF. The CDR3 DNA sequence: TGTGCCACCAGCAGAGGGACAGGGTCAGTAGATACGCAGTATTTT.

This clonotype occurred many times. V is TRBV2 and J is TRBJ2-3; possible D gene TRBD2, 5 bases. Deletions cut 1 base from V and 1 base from J, with 15 bases between. Germline CDR1 reads SNHLY; CDR2 reads FYNNEI. CDR3 length: 17 residues. CDR3 nucleotides: TGTGCCAGCAGTGAAGACCTGGACTTCCTTGGCACAGATACGCAGTATTTT. It specifies CASSEDLDFLGTDTQYF.

This clonotype was seen many times. V gene TRBV10-3 combines with J gene TRBJ2-1; D not resolved. V lost 3 bases and J 3 bases, leaving 6 bases between the germline ends. The CDR3 is 13 amino acids. Germline V CDR1 and CDR2: ENHRY, SYGVKD. The CDR3, as DNA: TGTGCCATCAGTGACGACTTCTACAATGAGCAGTTCTTC. Encoded protein: CAISDDFYNEQFF.

In its sample, this clonotype was seen many times. This chain's CDR3 is CSARGYEGSYEQYF. The CDR3 DNA is TGCAGTGCTAGAGGGTACGAGGGCTCCTACGAGCAGTACTTC. The V and J genes are TRBV20-1 and TRBJ2-7; D possibly corresponds to TRBD2 (5 bases). Germline loops: CDR1 DFQATT, CDR2 SNEGSKA (reference sequence). With 1 base removed from V and 0 bases from J, the gap between germline ends came to 10 bases. This CDR3 comprises 14 residues.

This clonotype was seen repeatedly, ten times or more. The CDR3 DNA reads as TGCAGCGTTGCAGGGACGGGCAATCAGCCCCAGCATTTT. It specifies CSVAGTGNQPQHF. This chain connects TRBV29-1 to TRBJ1-5; TRBD1 might be the D (5 bases). Germline values: CDR1 SQVTM, CDR2 ANQGSEA. Trimming stripped 4 bases from V and 2 bases from J, with 9 bases between. CDR3 size: 13 residues.

This clonotype was counted at least ten times. The V call is TRBV29-1, the J call TRBJ2-5; D is unclear. This CDR3 is built from 12 residues. Germline CDR1 reads SQVTM; CDR2 reads ANQGSEA. V lost 6 bases to trimming and J lost 7 bases, with 15 bases between them. CDR3 protein: CSVPSNGWTQYF. CDR3 bases: TGCAGCGTCCCCTCAAATGGTTGGACCCAGTACTTC.

In its sample, this clonotype was seen many times. Germline is not matched at one junction end, which may reflect a read error. V is TRBV7-2 and J is TRBJ1-1; weak D call: TRBD1 (6 bases). This CDR3 is 15 amino acids long. Looked up from germline, CDR1 is SGHTA and CDR2 is FQGNSA. This chain's CDR3 is CASSLATGANTEAFF. CDR3 DNA sequence: TGTGCCAGCAGCCTAGCGACAGGAGCCAACACTGAAGCTTTCTTT.

This clonotype was detected many times. The chain links TRBV12-3 or TRBV12-4 to TRBJ2-1, with 9 bases lining up with TRBD1. The V and J ends lost 8 bases and 8 bases, in that order; junction bases with no gene match: 13. CDR3 length: 15 amino acids. The CDR3 loop is CASGPRRTGVDEQFF. CDR3 DNA: TGTGCCAGCGGCCCTCGTAGGACAGGGGTGGATGAGCAGTTCTTC.

Only a few counts were recorded for this clonotype. This may arise from a read error, as a much more abundant clone is one base away. The rearrangement uses TRBV5-1 and TRBJ2-1, with D possibly TRBD1 on 5 matching bases. Between the trimmed V and J ends, which lost 2 bases and 9 bases, there was a span of 12 bases. CDR1 is SGHRS and CDR2 is YFSETQ in the germline V gene. The CDR3 contains 13 residues. CDR3 sequence: CASSLMGDSEQFF. The CDR3, as DNA: TGCGCCAGCAGCTTAATGGGTGACAGTGAGCAGTTCTTC.

A word on this clonotype: Germline and junction disagree at one end, which may indicate a read error. The chain recombines TRBV7-2 with TRBJ2-1; 8 nucleotides line up with TRBD1. CDR3 length: 15 amino acids. CDR1 and CDR2 from the germline V gene are SGHTA and FQGNSA. CDR3 protein: CASSLATGVYNGQFF. CDR3 sequence (DNA): TGTGCCAGCAGCTTAGCGACAGGGGTCTACAATGGGCAGTTCTTC.

This clonotype was detected many times. This chain joins TRBV7-9 and TRBJ1-4, with D perhaps TRBD1 (6 bases). V shed 5 bases and J shed 6 bases, with 16 bases lying between them. There are 15 residues in the CDR3. The germline gives CDR1 SEHNR, CDR2 FQNEAQ (reference sequence). The CDR3 spells CASSPSGGLYEKLFF. CDR3 DNA sequence: TGTGCCAGCAGCCCTTCGGGGGGGCTGTATGAAAAACTGTTTTTT.